This entry concerns a single T cell receptor (beta chain). Trimming pared 2 bases from V and 6 bases from J, leaving 5 bases between. Germline CDR1 reads SEHNR; CDR2 reads FQNEAQ (reference sequence). The CDR3 consists of 11 residues. Each CDR3 protein is one row after TCRdb ran MiXCR on the RT-PCR reads. This sample has about 680,000 distinct CDR3 sequences; more than 13% occur once, and the top ten carry 3.6%. Source material: memory CD4+ T cells from blood. The V gene is TRBV7-9, the J gene TRBJ2-7; D ambiguous. The source is a female donor in good health, serving as a healthy control. CDR3 sequence reads: CASSLQSEQYF. DNA of the CDR3: TGTGCCAGCAGCTTACAGAGCGAGCAGTACTTC.